This T cell receptor beta chain was identified during a study of sequential checkpoint blockade in melanoma. The CDR3 runs 13 residues. Trimming removed 4 bases from V and 5 bases from J; junction bases left unmatched: 3. Germline-derived CDR1 and CDR2 are SGHRS and YFSETQ. Documented treatment: randomized to nivolumab then ipilimumab (arm A) or the reverse (arm B). No patient had prior DNA-damaging chemotherapy. Live CD3+CD8+ CD19− CD56− cells were sorted from PBMCs. Produced via immunoSEQ multiplex PCR; TCRdb's table is partial and in-frame only. The table shows about 7,100 clones, with approximately 80% occurring only once.

The sequencing here drew on CD8+ T cells sorted from blood (inferred from file names), taken from a patient given nivolumab and ipilimumab in sequence. This chain links TRBV5-1 with TRBJ1-5, with 7 bases aligning to TRBD1. The source of this sequence is a human donor with melanoma. The CDR3 DNA reads TGCGCCAGCAGCGCGACAGGGCATCAGCCCCAGCATTTT. This encodes CASSATGHQPQHF.